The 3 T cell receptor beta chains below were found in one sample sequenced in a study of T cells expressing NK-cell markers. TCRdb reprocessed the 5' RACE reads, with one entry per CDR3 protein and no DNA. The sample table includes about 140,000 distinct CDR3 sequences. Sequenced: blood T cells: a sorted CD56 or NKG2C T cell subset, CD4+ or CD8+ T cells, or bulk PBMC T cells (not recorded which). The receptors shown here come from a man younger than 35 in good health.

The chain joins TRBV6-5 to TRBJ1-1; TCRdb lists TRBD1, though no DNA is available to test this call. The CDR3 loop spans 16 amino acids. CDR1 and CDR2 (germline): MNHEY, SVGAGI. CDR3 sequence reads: CASSYRTGEMNTEAFF.

CDR3: CASSVSPSPPDTQYF. This chain uses TRBV7-2 with TRBJ2-3; no DNA is available, so the TRBD1 call from TCRdb remains unchecked. Germline V lookup: CDR1 SGHTA, CDR2 FQGNSA. The CDR3 has 15 amino acids.

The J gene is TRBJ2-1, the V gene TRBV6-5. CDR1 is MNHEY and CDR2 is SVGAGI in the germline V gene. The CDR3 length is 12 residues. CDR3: CASRRTYDEQFF.